This T cell receptor (beta chain) was documented in a study of OX40 agonist ivuxolimab in advanced cancers. Study context: Melanoma, hepatocellular carcinoma, head and neck or renal cell cancer occurred in dose-escalation patients. General study points: In general, CD8+ T cells held more expanded clones than CD4+ did, on average.

Method: immunoSEQ multiplex PCR; TCRdb's copy keeps in-frame clones and lacks some. The sample includes fewer than 55,000 clones, 87% seen only once; the top ten take about 9.3%. As regards this clone: Its antigen is still unknown.

V was shortened by 8 bases and J by 3 bases, with 21 bases between the two germline ends. The CDR3 sequence is 16 residues long. From germline, CDR1 is MNHEY and CDR2 SMNVEV (reference sequence). This rearrangement joins TRBV27 to TRBJ2-3; unclear D gene. The input for sequencing was CD4+ or CD8+ T cells sorted from blood, taken in a trial of the OX40 agonist ivuxolimab. The sequence was collected from an adult with an advanced solid tumor such as melanoma, head and neck, liver or kidney cancer. CDR3 DNA: TGTGCCAGCGCGACCCAGAAGTTGATGGGAACAGATACGCAGTATTTT. Translating gives CASATQKLMGTDTQYF.